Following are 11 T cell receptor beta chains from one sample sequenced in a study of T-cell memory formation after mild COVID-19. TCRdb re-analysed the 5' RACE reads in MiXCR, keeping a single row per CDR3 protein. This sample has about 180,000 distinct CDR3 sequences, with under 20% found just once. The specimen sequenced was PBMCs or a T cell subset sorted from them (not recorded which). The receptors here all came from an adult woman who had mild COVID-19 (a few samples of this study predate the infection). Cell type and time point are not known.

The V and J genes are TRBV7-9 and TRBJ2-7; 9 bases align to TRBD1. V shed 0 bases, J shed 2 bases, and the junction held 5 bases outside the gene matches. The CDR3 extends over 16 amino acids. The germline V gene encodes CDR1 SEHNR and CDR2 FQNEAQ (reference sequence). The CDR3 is CASSLAAGTGTYEQYF. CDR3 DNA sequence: TGTGCCAGCAGCTTAGCGGCCGGGACAGGGACCTACGAGCAGTACTTC.

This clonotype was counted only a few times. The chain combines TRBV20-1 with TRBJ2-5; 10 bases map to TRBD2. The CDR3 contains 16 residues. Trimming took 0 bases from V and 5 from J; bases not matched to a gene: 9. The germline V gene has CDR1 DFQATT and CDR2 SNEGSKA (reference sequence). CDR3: CSARDGLAGAGETQYF. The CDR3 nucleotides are TGCAGTGCTAGAGATGGGCTAGCGGGGGCTGGGGAGACCCAGTACTTC.

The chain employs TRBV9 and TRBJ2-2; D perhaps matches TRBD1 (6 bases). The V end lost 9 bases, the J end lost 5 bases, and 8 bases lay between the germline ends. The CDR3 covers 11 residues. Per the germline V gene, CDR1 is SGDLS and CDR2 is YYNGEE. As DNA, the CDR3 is TGTGCCACCGGACAGACCGGGGAGCTGTTTTTT. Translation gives CATGQTGELFF. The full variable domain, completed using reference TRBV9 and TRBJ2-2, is DSGVTQTPKHLITATGQRVTLRCSPRSGDLSVYWYQQSLDQGLQFLIQYYNGEERAKGNILERFSAQQFPDLHSELNLSSLELGDSALYFCATGQTGELFFGEGSRLTVL.

In DNA form, the CDR3 reads TGTGCCAGCACCGGGGCGAACACTGAAGCTTTCTTT. It translates to CASTGANTEAFF. The chain carries TRBV14 and TRBJ1-1; the D gene is possibly TRBD1 (5 bases). The CDR3 has 12 amino acids. V was clipped by 7 bases and J by 1 base, with 7 bases between them. The germline CDR1 and CDR2 sequences are SGHDN and FVKESK.

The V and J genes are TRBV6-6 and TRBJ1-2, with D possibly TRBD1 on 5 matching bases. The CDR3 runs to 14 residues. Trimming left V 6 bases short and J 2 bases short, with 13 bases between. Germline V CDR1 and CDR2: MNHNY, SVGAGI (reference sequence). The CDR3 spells CASRNHSGNYGYTF. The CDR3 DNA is TGTGCCAGCAGGAACCACTCAGGGAACTATGGCTACACCTTC.

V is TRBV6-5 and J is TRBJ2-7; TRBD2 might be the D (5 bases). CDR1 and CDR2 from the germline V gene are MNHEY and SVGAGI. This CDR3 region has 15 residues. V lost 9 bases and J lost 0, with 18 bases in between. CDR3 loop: CARCSRGAGSYEQYF. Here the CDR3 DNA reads TGTGCCAGATGTTCACGGGGTGCTGGCTCCTACGAGCAGTACTTC.

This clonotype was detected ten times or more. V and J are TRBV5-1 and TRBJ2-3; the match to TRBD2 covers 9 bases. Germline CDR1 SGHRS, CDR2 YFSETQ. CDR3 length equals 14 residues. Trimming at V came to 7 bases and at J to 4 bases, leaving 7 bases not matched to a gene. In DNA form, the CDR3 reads TGCGCCAGCGCTGCGGGAGGGCCTGCAGATACGCAGTATTTT. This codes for CASAAGGPADTQYF.

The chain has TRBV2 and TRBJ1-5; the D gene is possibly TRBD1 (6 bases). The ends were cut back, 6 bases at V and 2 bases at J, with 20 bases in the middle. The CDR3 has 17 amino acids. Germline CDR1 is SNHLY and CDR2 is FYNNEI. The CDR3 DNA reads TGTGCCAGCAGGCAGAGCAAACAGGGTTATCGCAATCAGCCCCAGCATTTT. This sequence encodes CASRQSKQGYRNQPQHF. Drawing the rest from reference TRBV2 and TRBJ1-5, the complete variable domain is EPEVTQTPSHQVTQMGQEVILRCVPISNHLYFYWYRQILGQKVEFLVSFYNNEISEKSEIFDDQFSVERPDGSNFTLKIRSTKLEDSAMYFCASRQSKQGYRNQPQHFGDGTRLSIL.

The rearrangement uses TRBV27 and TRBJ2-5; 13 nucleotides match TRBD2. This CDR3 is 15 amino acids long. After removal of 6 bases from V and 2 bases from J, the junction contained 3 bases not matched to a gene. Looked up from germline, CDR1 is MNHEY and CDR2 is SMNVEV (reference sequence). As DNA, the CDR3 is TGTGCCAGCAGACTAGCGGGGGGGCTTCAAGAGACCCAGTACTTC. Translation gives CASRLAGGLQETQYF.

CDR3 nucleotides: TGTGCCAGCAGCCCGGGACAGCAACTCACTGAAGCTTTCTTT. It encodes CASSPGQQLTEAFF. The rearrangement links TRBV12-3 or TRBV12-4 to TRBJ1-1; TRBD1 matches at 7 bases. This CDR3 comprises 14 residues. Trimming at V came to 6 bases and at J to 4 bases, leaving 8 bases not matched to a gene.

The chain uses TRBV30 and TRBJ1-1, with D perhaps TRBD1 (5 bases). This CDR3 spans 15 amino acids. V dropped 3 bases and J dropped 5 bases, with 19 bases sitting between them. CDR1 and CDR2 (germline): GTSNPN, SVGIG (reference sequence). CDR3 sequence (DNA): TGTGCCTGGAGGGGACCTGGATCTAGCAGGACTGAAGCTTTCTTT. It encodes CAWRGPGSSRTEAFF.